The clone carrying this T cell receptor (beta chain) was detected a few times. Antigen specificity is unknown. With constant-segment primers, 5'RACE yielded cDNA libraries of TCR alpha and TCR beta that carried sample barcodes and UMIs. TCRdb fed the 5' RACE reads into MiXCR, producing one record per CDR3 protein. The sample consists of hundreds of thousands of distinct CDR3 sequences, 12% to 15% of them appearing once. The sample belongs to a study of T-cell memory formation after mild COVID-19. Study outcomes and limitations: Several responding clones turned up in pre-infection memory, indicating that cross-reactive memory may have taken part. Researchers report contracting CD4+ clones mostly in CM and EM, with CD8+ clones in EMRA. Clones shrinking between day 15 and 85 showed a balanced CD4/CD8 split, and those that grew later tilted toward CD4+.

The sequenced sample consisted of PBMCs or a T cell subset sorted from them (not recorded which). The receptor's source is a man between 18 and 35 years old who had mild COVID-19 (a few samples of this study predate the infection). Cell type and time point are not known.

CDR3 in amino acids: CASSFEGGDREQYF. The CDR3 nucleotides are TGTGCCAGCAGTTTCGAGGGTGGGGATAGGGAGCAGTACTTC. The J gene is TRBJ2-7, the V gene TRBV12-3 or TRBV12-4; D possibly corresponds to TRBD2 (5 bases). The CDR3 sequence is 14 residues long. Trimming shortened V by 3 bases and J by 7 bases, and 16 bases separated the two germline ends.